One TCR beta chain is described in this entry. Its binding antigen is unknown. One base away there is no much larger clone; base qualities are not given. The trial excluded patients who had a history of autoimmune disease or were on systemic immunosuppression. Peripheral blood for TCR sequencing was collected from all dose cohorts at baseline, on cycle 4 day 1, and on cycle 7 day 1. Samples came from an open-label, multicenter, first-in-human phase I dose-escalation trial of ivuxolimab. Adults with locally advanced or metastatic melanoma, renal cell, hepatocellular, or head and neck squamous cell carcinoma were enrolled in the trial. Before TCR sequencing, CD4+ T cells and CD8+ T cells were sorted from peripheral blood as separate populations. The data were taken from a study of OX40 agonist ivuxolimab in advanced cancers. In the study overall: Ivuxolimab, which targeted the costimulatory receptor OX40 (CD134), was an agonistic, fully human IgG2 monoclonal antibody. Intravenous ivuxolimab was administered to patients every 2 weeks at six dose levels: 0.01, 0.1, 0.3, 1.5, 3 and 10 mg/kg. The purpose of peripheral TCRbeta sequencing was to test whether ivuxolimab changed TCR sequence diversity and led to clonal T-cell expansion. Partial responses occurred in three dose-escalation patients: two with cutaneous melanoma and one with hepatocellular carcinoma. Patients were allowed to have had prior anti-PD-1, anti-PD-L1 or anti-CTLA-4 therapy, and more than 30% of the dose-escalation patients had previously received checkpoint inhibitors. In the dose-escalation cohort, nearly 85% of patients were male, and the mean age was roughly 60 years with a range of 23 to 79. The monotherapy dose-escalation portion (N ≈ 50 patients) of the phase I ivuxolimab trial is reported in the paper. Of the approximately 54 patients in dose escalation, some 20 had hepatocellular carcinoma, about 15 had melanoma, 9 had renal cell carcinoma and 9 had head and neck cancer.

Genomic DNA was isolated from the sorted cells so that the TCRbeta CDR3 region could be sequenced. The immunoSEQ Assay was used to sequence the TCRbeta CDR3 regions. TCRdb limited this immuneACCESS table to in-frame rearrangements with V and J called. A share of clones is missing; checked studies link under half to unresolved V genes, and the rest is unexplained. The sample includes around 38,000 clones, with 92% observed a single time. The ten largest clones take up 8.5% to 10% of the sample. Reading from cysteine to phenylalanine, the CDR3 counts 15 amino acids. The DNA shown is the 45-base CDR3, in frame from base 1. The germline V and J ends show losses of 4 bases and 10 bases respectively, and no gene match explains 7 bases of the junction. The CDR1 and CDR2 encoded by the germline V gene are LGHNA and YSLEER. Study-level results and caveats: Low levels of normalized T-cell clonal expansion were also seen in some nonresponding patients. In partial responders in the 0.1-3.0 mg/kg groups, normalized peripheral clonal expansion was found to be among the lowest, especially among CD8+ T cells. Which antigens the clonally expanded peripheral T cells were specific for was not determined. At doses of 0.1 to 3.0 mg/kg, clonal expansion of both CD4+ and CD8+ blood T cells was observed from baseline to week 6. On average, CD8+ T cells showed more expanded clones than CD4+ T cells after ivuxolimab.

The V gene is TRBV4-3 and the J gene is TRBJ2-1; the junction holds 13 bases that match TRBD2. The sequencing used CD4+ or CD8+ T cells sorted from blood, collected in a trial of the OX40 agonist ivuxolimab. This TCR was sampled from an adult with an advanced solid tumor such as melanoma, head and neck, liver or kidney cancer. The CDR3 loop reads CASSPGLAGAREQFF. In nucleotide form, the sequence is TGCGCCAGCAGCCCCGGACTAGCGGGAGCGAGGGAGCAGTTCTTC.